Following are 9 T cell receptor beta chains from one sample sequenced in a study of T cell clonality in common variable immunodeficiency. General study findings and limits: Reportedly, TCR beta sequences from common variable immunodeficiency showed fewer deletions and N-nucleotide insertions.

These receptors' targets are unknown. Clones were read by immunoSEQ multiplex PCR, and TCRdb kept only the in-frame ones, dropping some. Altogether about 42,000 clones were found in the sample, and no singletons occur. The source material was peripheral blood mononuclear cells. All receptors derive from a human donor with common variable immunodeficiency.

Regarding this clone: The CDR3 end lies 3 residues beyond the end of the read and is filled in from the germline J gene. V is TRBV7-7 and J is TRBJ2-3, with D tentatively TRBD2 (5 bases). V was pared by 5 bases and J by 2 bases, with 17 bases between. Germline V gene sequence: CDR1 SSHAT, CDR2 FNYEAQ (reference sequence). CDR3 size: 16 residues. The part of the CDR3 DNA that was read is TGTGCCAGCAGCCCACTAGGCGGGCTGTCCACAGATACG. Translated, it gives CASSPLGGLSTDT. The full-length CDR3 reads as CASSPLGGLSTDTQYF.

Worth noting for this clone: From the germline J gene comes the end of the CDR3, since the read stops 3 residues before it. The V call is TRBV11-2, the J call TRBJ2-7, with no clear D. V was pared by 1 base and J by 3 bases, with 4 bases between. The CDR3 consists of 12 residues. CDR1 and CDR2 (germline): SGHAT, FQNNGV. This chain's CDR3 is CASSLGSYEQYF. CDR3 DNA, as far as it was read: TGTGCCAGCAGCTTAGGCAGCTACGAG.

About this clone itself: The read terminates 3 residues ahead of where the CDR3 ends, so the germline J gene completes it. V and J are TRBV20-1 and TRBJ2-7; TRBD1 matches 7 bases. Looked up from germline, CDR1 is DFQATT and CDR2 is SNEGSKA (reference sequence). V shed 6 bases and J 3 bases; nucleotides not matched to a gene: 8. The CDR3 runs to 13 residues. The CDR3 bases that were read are TGCAGTGCGACAGGACAGGAGATCTACGAG. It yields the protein CSATGQEIYE. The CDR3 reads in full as CSATGQEIYEQYF.

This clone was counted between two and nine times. CDR3 sequence reads: CASSLALGGQETQYF. The sequenced part of the CDR3 DNA is TGTGCCAGCAGCTTAGCCTTGGGCGGGCAAGAGACC. The chain has TRBV7-2 and TRBJ2-5; D possibly corresponds to TRBD2 (5 bases). Read sequence stops 3 residues before the CDR3 end, and the germline J gene provides the missing end. V lost 0 bases and J lost 2, with 10 bases in between. The germline gives CDR1 SGHTA, CDR2 FQGNSA. The CDR3 spans 15 residues.

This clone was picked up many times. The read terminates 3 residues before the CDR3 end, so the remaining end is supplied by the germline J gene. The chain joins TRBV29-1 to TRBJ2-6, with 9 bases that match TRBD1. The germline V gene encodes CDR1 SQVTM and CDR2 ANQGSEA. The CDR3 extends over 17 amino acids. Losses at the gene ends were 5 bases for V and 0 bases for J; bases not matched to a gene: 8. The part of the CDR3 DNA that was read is TGCAGCGTTTGGACCGGGACAGGGAACTCTGGGGCCAACGTC. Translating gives CSVWTGTGNSGANV. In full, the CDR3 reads CSVWTGTGNSGANVLTF.

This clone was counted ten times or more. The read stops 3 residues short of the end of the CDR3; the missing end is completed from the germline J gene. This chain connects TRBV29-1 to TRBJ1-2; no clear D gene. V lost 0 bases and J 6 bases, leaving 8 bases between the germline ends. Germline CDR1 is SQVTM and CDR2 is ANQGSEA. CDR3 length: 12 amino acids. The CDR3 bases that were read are TGCAGCGTTGAAGATTATACAGATGGC. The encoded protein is CSVEDYTDG. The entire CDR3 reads CSVEDYTDGYTF.

The CDR3 bases that were read are TGTGCCAGTAGTATTTCAAGGGTGCAGCCC. It yields the protein CASSISRVQP. The complete CDR3 reads CASSISRVQPQHF. This chain links TRBV19 with TRBJ1-5; D gene ambiguous. Read coverage stops 3 residues before the CDR3 terminus; the germline J gene supplies the remainder. Deletions cut 3 bases from V and 7 bases from J, with 10 bases between. This CDR3 is 13 amino acids long. Germline values: CDR1 LNHDA, CDR2 SQIVND (reference sequence). The entire variable domain, with the rest obtained from reference TRBV19 and TRBJ1-5, is as follows: DGGITQSPKYLFRKEGQNVTLSCEQNLNHDAMYWYRQDPGQGLRLIYYSQIVNDFQKGDIAEGYSVSREKKESFPLTVTSAQKNPTAFYLCASSISRVQPQHFGDGTRLSIL.

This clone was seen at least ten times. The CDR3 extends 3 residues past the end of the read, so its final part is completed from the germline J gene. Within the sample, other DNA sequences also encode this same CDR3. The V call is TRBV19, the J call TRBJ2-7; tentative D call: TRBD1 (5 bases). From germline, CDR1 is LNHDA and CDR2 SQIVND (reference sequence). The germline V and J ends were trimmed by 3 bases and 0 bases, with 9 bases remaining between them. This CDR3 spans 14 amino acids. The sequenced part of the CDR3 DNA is TGTGCCAGTAGTATTAGGGGAAGCTCCTACGAG. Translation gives CASSIRGSSYE. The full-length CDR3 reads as CASSIRGSSYEQYF.

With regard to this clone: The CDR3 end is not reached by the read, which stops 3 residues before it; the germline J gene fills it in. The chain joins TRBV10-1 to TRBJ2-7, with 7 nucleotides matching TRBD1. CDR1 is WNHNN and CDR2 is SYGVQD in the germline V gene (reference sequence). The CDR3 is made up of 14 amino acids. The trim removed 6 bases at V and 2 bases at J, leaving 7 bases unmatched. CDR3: CASSPGTAAYEQYF. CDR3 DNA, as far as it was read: TGCGCCAGCAGCCCCGGGACAGCTGCCTACGAG.